The T cell receptor (beta chain) under discussion was sequenced for a study of T cells expressing NK-cell markers. Study-level background: Each TCR beta repertoire originated in sorted T cells that were CD3+CD56+NKG2C+, CD3+CD56+NKG2C- or CD3+CD56-NKG2C+. Study results and limitations: Expanded NKG2C+ T cell clones were not confirmed as HCMV-specific. About six of the donors carried dominant NKG2C+ clonotypes that took up about 1.0-8% of their CD8+ T cells.

UMI-tagged 5'RACE template switching yielded the TCR beta cDNA. Reprocessing the 5' RACE reads, TCRdb reports a single entry for every CDR3 protein and omits DNA. In total, the table holds approximately 380,000 distinct CDR3 sequences. The CDR3 totals 17 residues. Looked up from germline, CDR1 is LGHDT and CDR2 is YNNKEL (reference sequence). Details on this clonotype: Its specificity is not known.

The V gene is TRBV3-1, the J gene TRBJ2-5; the TCRdb D gene call, TRBD2, has no DNA to confirm it. The sequence came from a man between 18 and 69 years old in good health. Sequenced input: blood T cells: a sorted CD56 or NKG2C T cell subset, CD4+ or CD8+ T cells, or bulk PBMC T cells (not recorded which). CDR3 loop: CASSQWWTSGARETQYF.